The clone carrying this T cell receptor (beta chain) has a handful of counts. Its antigen is still unknown. The data are from a study of blood T cells in healthy people across ages. Overall study: In model experiments, template switching was able to capture about one barcoded beta molecule for every two T cells that were present. Findings of the study overall: Fewer expanded clones and more diversity marked long-lived versus aged donors.

For the second PCR, which ran for about 7 to 11 cycles, a sample-barcoded 5' primer and a J-beta primer mix were used. TCRdb re-called the 5' RACE reads with MiXCR, one entry per CDR3 protein. Of hundreds of thousands of distinct CDR3 sequences in the sample, approximately 65% were seen once. Russia was home to the donors, healthy Caucasian individuals aged roughly 6 to 100. The CDR3 consists of 11 residues. V was pared by 8 bases and J by 2 bases, with 7 bases between. CDR1 and CDR2 from the germline V gene are MDHEN and SYDVKM. The receptor was derived from a man aged 25 to 45 in good health. Sequences were obtained from blood. The V gene is TRBV28, the J gene TRBJ2-7, with a weak D call TRBD2 (6 bases). Here the CDR3 reads CASGGTYEQYF. The CDR3 DNA sequence: TGTGCCAGCGGGGGGACCTACGAGCAGTACTTC.